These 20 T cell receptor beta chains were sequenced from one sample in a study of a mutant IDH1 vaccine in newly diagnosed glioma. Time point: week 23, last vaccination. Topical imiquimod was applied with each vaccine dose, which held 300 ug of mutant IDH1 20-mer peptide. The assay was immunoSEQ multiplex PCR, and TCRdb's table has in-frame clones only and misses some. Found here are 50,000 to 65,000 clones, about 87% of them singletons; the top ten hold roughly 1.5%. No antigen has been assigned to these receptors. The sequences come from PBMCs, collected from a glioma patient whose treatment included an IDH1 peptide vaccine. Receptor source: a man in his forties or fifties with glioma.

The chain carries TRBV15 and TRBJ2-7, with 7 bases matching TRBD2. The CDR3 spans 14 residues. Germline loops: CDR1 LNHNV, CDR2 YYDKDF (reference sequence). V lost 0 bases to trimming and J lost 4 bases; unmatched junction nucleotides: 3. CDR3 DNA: TGTGCCACCAGCAGAGATCTGCGGGGGTACGAGCAGTACTTC. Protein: CATSRDLRGYEQYF.

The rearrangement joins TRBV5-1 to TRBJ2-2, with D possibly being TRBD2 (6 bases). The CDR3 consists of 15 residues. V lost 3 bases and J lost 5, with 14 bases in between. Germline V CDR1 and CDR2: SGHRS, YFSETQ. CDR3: CASSWTRAGTGELFF. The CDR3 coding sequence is TGCGCCAGCAGCTGGACTCGGGCGGGGACCGGGGAGCTGTTTTTT.

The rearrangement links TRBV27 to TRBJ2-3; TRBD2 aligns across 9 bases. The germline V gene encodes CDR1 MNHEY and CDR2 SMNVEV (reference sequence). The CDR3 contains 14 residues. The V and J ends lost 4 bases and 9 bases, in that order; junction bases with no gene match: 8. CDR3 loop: CASSSTSGTSTQYF. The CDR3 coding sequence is TGTGCCAGCAGTTCGACTTCCGGGACTAGCACGCAGTATTTT.

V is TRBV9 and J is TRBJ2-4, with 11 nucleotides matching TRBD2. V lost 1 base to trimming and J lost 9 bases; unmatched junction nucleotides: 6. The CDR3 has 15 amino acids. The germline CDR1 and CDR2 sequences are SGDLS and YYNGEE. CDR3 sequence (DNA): TGTGCCAGCAGCGTATTAGCGGGAGGGGAAGGCATTCAGTACTTC. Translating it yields CASSVLAGGEGIQYF. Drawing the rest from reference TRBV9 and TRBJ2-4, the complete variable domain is DSGVTQTPKHLITATGQRVTLRCSPRSGDLSVYWYQQSLDQGLQFLIQYYNGEERAKGNILERFSAQQFPDLHSELNLSSLELGDSALYFCASSVLAGGEGIQYFGAGTRLSVL.

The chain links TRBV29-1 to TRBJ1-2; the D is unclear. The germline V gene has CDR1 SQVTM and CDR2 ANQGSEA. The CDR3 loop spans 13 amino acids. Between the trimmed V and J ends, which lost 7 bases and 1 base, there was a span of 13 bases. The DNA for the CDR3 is TGCAGCGCCGGAGGTGGGAGTAACTATGGCTACACCTTC. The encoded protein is CSAGGGSNYGYTF.

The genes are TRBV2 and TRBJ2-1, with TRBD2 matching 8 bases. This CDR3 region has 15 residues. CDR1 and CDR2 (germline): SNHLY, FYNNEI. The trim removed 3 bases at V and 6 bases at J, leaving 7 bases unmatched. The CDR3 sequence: CASSDKGLGLNEQFF. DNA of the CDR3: TGTGCCAGCAGTGATAAGGGACTAGGCCTCAATGAGCAGTTCTTC.

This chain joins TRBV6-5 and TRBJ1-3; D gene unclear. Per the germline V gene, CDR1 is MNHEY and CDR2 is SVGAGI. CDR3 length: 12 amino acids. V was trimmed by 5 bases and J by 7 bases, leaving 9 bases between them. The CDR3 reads CASSTVGNTIYF. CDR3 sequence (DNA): TGTGCCAGCAGTACCGTGGGGAACACCATATATTTT.

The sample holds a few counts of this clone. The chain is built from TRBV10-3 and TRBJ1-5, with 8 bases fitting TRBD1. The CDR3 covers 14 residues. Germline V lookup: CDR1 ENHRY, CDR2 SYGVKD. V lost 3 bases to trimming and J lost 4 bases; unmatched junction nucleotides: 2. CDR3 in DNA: TGTGCCATCAGTGATGGGGACAGGAATCAGCCCCAGCATTTT. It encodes CAISDGDRNQPQHF.

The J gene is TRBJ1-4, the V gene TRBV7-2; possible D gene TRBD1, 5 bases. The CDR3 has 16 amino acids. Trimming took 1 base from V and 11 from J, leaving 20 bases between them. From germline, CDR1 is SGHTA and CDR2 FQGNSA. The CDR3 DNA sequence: TGTGCCAGCAGCTTAGGCCCAGAGAGGGGTAGAGTGAAACTGTTTTTT. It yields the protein CASSLGPERGRVKLFF.

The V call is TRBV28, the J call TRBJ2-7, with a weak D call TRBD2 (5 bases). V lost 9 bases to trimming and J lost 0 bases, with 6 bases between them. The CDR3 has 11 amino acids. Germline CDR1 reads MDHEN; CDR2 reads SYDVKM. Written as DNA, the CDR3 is TGTGCCAGTAGCGACTCCTACGAGCAGTACTTC. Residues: CASSDSYEQYF.

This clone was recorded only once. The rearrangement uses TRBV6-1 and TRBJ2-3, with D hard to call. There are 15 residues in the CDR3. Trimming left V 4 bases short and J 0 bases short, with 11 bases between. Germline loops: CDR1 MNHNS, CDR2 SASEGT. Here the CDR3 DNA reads TGTGCCAGCAGTGCAAGACCGCGAAGCACAGATACGCAGTATTTT. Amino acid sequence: CASSARPRSTDTQYF.

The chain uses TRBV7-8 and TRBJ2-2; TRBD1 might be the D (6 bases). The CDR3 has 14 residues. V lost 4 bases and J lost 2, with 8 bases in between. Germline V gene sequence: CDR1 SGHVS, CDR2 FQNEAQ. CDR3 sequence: CASSSDRNTGELFF. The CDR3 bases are TGTGCCAGCAGCTCGGACAGAAACACCGGGGAGCTGTTTTTT.

CDR3 region: CASSPLGHYQETQYF. DNA for the CDR3: TGTGCCAGCAGCCCGTTAGGACACTACCAAGAGACCCAGTACTTC. The chain employs TRBV4-2 and TRBJ2-5, with D maybe TRBD1 (5 bases). Germline V lookup: CDR1 LGHNA, CDR2 YNFKEQ. This CDR3 is built from 15 residues. V lost 4 bases and J lost 0, with 12 bases in between.

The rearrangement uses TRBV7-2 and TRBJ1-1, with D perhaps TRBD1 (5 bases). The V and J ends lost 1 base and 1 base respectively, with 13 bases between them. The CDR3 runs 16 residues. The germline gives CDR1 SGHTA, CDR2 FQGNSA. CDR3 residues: CASSLGSRAENTEAFF. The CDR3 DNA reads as TGTGCCAGCAGCTTAGGGTCCAGGGCCGAGAACACTGAAGCTTTCTTT.

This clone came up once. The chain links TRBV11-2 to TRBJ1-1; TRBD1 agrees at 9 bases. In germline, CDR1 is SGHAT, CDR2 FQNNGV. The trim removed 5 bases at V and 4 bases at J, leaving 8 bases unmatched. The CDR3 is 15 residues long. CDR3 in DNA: TGTGCCAGCAGCGTACAGGGGGCGCCGATCACTGAAGCTTTCTTT. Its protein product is CASSVQGAPITEAFF.

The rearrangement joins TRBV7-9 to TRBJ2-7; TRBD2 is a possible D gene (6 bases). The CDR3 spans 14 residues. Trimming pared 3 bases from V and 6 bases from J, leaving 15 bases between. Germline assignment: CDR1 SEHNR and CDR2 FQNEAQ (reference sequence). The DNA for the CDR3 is TGTGCCAGCAGCTTTTCCGGGGGTCGGCTCGAGCAGTACTTC. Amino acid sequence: CASSFSGGRLEQYF.

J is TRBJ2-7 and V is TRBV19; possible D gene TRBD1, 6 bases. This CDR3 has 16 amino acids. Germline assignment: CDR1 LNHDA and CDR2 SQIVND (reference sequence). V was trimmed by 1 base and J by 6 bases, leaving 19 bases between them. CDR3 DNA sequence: TGTGCCAGTAGTATAGCCCTTGGTAAGGGGGATGTCGAGCAGTACTTC. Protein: CASSIALGKGDVEQYF.

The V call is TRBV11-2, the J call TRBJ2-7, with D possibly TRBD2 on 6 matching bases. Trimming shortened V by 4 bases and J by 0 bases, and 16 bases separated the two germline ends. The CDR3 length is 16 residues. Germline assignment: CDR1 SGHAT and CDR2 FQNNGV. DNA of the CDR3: TGTGCCAGCAGCTCCACGACCGGGACTTTCTCCTACGAGCAGTACTTC. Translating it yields CASSSTTGTFSYEQYF.

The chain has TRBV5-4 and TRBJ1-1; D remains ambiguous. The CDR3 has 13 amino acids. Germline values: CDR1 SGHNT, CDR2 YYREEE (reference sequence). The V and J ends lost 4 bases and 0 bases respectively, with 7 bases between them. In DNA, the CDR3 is TGTGCCAGCAGCCCCGGCCTGAACACTGAAGCTTTCTTT. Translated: CASSPGLNTEAFF.

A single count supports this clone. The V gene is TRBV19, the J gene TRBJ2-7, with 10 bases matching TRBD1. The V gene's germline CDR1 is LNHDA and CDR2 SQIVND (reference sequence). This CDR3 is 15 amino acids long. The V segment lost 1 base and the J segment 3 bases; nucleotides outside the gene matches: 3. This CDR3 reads CASSIAGQGNYEQYF. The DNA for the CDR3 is TGTGCCAGTAGTATAGCGGGACAGGGGAACTACGAGCAGTACTTC.